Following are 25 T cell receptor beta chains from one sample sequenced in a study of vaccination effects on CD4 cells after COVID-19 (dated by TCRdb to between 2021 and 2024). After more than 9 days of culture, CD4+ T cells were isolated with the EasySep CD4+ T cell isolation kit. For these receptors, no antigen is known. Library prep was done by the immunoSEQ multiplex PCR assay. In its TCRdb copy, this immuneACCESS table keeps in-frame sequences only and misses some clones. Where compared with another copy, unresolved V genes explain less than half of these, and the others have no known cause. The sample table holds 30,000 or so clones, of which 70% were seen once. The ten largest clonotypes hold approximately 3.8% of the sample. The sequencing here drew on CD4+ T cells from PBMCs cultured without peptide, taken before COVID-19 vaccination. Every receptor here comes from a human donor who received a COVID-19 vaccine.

The CDR3 protein is CASISGRPAYEQYF. Written as DNA, the CDR3 is TGTGCCAGCATTAGCGGGAGGCCCGCCTACGAGCAGTACTTC. The chain employs TRBV6-5 and TRBJ2-7; 10 bases match TRBD2. This CDR3 is built from 14 residues. Trimming cost V 7 bases and J 2 bases; bases outside gene matches: 5. Germline CDR1 is MNHEY and CDR2 is SVGAGI.

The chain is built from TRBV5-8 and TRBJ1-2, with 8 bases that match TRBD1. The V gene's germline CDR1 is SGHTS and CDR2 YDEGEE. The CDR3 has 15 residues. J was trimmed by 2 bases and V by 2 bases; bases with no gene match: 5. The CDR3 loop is CASSFGQGHNYGYTF. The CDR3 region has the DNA TGTGCCAGCAGCTTCGGACAGGGTCACAACTATGGCTACACCTTC. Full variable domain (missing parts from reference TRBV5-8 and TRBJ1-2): EAGVTQSPTHLIKTRGQQATLRCSPISGHTSVYWYQQALGLGLQFLLWYDEGEERNRGNFPPRFSGRQFPNYSSELNVNALELEDSALYLCASSFGQGHNYGYTFGSGTRLTVV.

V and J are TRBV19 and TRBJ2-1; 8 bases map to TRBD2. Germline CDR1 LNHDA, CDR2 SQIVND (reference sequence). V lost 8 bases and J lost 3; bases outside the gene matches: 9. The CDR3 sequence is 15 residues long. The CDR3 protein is CASGEGTRGYNEQFF. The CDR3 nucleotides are TGTGCCAGTGGAGAAGGGACTAGAGGCTACAATGAGCAGTTCTTC.

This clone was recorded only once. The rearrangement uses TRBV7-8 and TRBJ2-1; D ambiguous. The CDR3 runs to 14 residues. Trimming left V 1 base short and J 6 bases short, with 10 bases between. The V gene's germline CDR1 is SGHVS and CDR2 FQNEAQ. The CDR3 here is CASSLGAAPNEQFF. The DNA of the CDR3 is TGTGCCAGCAGCTTAGGTGCGGCCCCCAATGAGCAGTTCTTC.

CDR3 DNA: TGTGCCAGCAGTGGCTTAGGGGGGACTAATGAAAAACTGTTTTTT. It yields the protein CASSGLGGTNEKLFF. V and J are TRBV2 and TRBJ1-4; perhaps TRBD1 as D (6 bases). Looked up from germline, CDR1 is SNHLY and CDR2 is FYNNEI. This CDR3 comprises 15 residues. Trimming took 4 bases from V and 2 from J, leaving 11 bases between them.

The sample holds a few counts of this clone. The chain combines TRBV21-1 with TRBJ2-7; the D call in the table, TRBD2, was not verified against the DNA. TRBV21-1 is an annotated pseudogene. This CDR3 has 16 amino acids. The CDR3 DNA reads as TGTGCCAGCCCTGTCACGGGAAGGACGCCTCTATACGAGCAGTACTTC. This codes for CASPVTGRTPLYEQYF.

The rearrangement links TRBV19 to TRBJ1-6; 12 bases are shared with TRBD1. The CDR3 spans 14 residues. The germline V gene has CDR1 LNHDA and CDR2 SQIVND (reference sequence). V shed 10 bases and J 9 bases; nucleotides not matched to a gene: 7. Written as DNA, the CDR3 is TGTGCCACCCGACCGGGACAGGGGGCTTCACCCCTCCACTTT. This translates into CATRPGQGASPLHF.

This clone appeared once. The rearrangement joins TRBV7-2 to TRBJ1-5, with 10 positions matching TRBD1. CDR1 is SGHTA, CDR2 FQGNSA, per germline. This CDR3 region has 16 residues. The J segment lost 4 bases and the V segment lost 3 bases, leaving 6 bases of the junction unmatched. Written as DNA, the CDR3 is TGTGCCAGCAGCTTTGACAGGGGGCTCGGGAATCAGCCCCAGCATTTT. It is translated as CASSFDRGLGNQPQHF. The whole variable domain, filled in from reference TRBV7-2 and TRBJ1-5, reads GAGVSQSPSNKVTEKGKDVELRCDPISGHTALYWYRQSLGQGLEFLIYFQGNSAPDKSGLPSDRFSAERTGGSVSTLTIQRTQQEDSAVYLCASSFDRGLGNQPQHFGDGTRLSIL.

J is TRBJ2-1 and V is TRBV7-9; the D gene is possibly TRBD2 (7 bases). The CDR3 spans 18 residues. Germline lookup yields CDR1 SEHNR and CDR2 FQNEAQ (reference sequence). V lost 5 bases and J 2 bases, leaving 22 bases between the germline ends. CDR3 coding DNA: TGTGCCAGCAGCCCAGGATTGGGGGGGCCAGGGACCTACAATGAGCAGTTCTTC. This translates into CASSPGLGGPGTYNEQFF.

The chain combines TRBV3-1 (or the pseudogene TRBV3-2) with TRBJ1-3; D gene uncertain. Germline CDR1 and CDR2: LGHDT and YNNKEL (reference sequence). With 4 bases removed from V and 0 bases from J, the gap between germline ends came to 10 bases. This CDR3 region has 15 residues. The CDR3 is CASSPRPSSGNTIYF. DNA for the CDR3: TGTGCCAGCAGCCCCCGACCAAGCTCTGGAAACACCATATATTTT.

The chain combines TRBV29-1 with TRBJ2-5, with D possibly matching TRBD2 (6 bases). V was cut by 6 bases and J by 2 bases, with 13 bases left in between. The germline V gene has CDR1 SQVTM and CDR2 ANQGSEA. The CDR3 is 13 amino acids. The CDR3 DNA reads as TGCAGCGTCGCTGGAGGGATTCAAGAGACCCAGTACTTC. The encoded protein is CSVAGGIQETQYF.

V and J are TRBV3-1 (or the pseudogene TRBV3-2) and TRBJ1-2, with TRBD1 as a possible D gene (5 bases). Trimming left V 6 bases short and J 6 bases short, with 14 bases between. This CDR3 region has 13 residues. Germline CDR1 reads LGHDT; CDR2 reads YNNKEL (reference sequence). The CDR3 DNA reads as TGTGCCAGCAGACCCGAAGGGGTCGATGGCTACACCTTC. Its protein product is CASRPEGVDGYTF.

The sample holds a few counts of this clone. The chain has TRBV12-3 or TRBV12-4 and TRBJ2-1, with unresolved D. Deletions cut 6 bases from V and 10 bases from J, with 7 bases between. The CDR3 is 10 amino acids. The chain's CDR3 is CASSRREQFF. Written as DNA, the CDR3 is TGTGCCAGCAGCCGCCGGGAGCAGTTCTTC.

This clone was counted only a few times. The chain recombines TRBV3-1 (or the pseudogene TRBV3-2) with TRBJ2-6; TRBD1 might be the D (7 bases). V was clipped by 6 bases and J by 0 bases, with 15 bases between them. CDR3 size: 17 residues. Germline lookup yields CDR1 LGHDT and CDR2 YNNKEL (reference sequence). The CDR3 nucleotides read TGTGCCAGCAGGCGGGACAGTTCTTTCTCTGGGGCCAACGTCCTGACTTTC. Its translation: CASRRDSSFSGANVLTF.

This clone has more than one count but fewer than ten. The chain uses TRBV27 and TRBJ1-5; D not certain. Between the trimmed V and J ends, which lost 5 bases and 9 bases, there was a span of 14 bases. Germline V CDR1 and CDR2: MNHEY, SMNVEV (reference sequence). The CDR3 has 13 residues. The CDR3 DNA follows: TGTGCCAGCAGTATTAGGCCCCAGGTGCCCCAGCATTTT. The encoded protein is CASSIRPQVPQHF.

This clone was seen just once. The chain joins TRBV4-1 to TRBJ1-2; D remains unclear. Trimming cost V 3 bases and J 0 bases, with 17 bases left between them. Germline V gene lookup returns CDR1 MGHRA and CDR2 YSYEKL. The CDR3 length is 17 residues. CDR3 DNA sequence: TGCGCCAGCAGCCATGGCAGGATAGGTAAAGCTAACTATGGCTACACCTTC. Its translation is CASSHGRIGKANYGYTF.

CDR3 amino acids: CASSPITGTGGTNTIYF. The DNA of the CDR3 is TGTGCCAGCAGCCCGATTACCGGCACAGGGGGAACGAACACCATATATTTT. V and J are TRBV5-6 and TRBJ1-3, with TRBD1 identical over 8 bases. V was clipped by 4 bases and J by 7 bases; unmatched bases: 16. CDR3 length: 17 residues. Germline V lookup: CDR1 SGHDT, CDR2 YYEEEE. The whole variable domain, remainder taken from reference TRBV5-6 and TRBJ1-3, is DAGVTQSPTHLIKTRGQQVTLRCSPKSGHDTVSWYQQALGQGPQFIFQYYEEEERQRGNFPDRFSGHQFPNYSSELNVNALLLGDSALYLCASSPITGTGGTNTIYFGEGSWLTVV.

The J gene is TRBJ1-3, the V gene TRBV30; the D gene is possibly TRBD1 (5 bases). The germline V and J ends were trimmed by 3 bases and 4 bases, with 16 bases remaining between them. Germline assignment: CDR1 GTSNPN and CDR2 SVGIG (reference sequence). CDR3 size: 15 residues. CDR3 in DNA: TGTGCCTGGAGCCACCCTGGGGGATGGGGAAACACCATATATTTT. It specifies CAWSHPGGWGNTIYF.

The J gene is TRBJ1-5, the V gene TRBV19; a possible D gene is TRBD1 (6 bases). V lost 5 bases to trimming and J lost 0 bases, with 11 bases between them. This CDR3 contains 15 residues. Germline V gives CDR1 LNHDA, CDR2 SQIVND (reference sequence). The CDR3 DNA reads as TGTGCCAGTAGTGGACAGCTCTATAGCAATCAGCCCCAGCATTTT. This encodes CASSGQLYSNQPQHF. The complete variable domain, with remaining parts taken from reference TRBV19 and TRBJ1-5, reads DGGITQSPKYLFRKEGQNVTLSCEQNLNHDAMYWYRQDPGQGLRLIYYSQIVNDFQKGDIAEGYSVSREKKESFPLTVTSAQKNPTAFYLCASSGQLYSNQPQHFGDGTRLSIL.

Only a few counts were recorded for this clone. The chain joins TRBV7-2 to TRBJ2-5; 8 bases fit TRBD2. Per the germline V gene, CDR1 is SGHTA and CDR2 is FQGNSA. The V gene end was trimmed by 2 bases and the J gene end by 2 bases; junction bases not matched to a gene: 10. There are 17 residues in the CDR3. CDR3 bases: TGTGCCAGCAGCTTAATGGGACTAGTTCCTCGGCAAGAGACCCAGTACTTC. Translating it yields CASSLMGLVPRQETQYF.

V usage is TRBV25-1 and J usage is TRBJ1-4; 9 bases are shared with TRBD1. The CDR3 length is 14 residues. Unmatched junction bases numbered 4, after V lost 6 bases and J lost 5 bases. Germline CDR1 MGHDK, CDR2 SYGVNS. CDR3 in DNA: TGTGCCAGCAGGGCCGGGACAGGGAATGAAAAACTGTTTTTT. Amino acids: CASRAGTGNEKLFF.

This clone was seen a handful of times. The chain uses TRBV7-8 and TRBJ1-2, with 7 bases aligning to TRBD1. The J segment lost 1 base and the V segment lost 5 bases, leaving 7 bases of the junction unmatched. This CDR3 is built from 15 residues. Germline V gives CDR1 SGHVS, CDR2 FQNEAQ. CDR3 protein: CASSPQGQLNYGYTF. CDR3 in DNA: TGTGCCAGCAGCCCGCAGGGACAGCTTAACTATGGCTACACCTTC.

CDR3 region: CASSPRLAGAEDTQYF. The CDR3 DNA reads as TGTGCCAGCAGCCCCAGACTAGCGGGAGCGGAAGATACGCAGTATTTT. This chain links TRBV7-9 with TRBJ2-3; TRBD2 matches 12 bases. There are 16 residues in the CDR3. Germline loops: CDR1 SEHNR, CDR2 FQNEAQ (reference sequence). The V gene end was trimmed by 5 bases and the J gene end by 5 bases; junction bases not matched to a gene: 8. The full variable domain, with the rest looked up from reference TRBV7-9 and TRBJ2-3, is DTGVSQNPRHKITKRGQNVTFRCDPISEHNRLYWYRQTLGQGPEFLTYFQNEAQLEKSRLLSDRFSAERPKGSFSTLEIQRTEQGDSAMYLCASSPRLAGAEDTQYFGPGTRLTVL.

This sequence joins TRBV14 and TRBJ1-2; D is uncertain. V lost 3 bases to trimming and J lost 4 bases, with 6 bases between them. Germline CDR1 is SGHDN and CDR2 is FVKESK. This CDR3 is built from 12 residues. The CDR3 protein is CASSQRTYGYTF. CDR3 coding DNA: TGTGCCAGCAGCCAGAGGACCTATGGCTACACCTTC.

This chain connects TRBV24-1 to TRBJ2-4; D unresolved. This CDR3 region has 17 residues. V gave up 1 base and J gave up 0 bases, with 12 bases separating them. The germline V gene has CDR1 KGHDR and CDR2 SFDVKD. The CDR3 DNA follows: TGTGCCACCAGTGATTTCGCGACGGAACTAGCCAAAAACATTCAGTACTTC. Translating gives CATSDFATELAKNIQYF.